One and the same sample provided the 2 T cell receptor beta chains below, sequenced in a study of regulatory T cells in long-lasting Graves disease. This sample's time point: newly diagnosed GD, antithyroid drugs for less than 3 months. RNA isolated from PBMCs was used to make the TCR library. CDR3-region Arm-PCR and iRepertoire HTBI primers produced the TCR beta libraries. TCRdb recomputed calls from the multiplex PCR reads with MiXCR, one row per CDR3 protein. The table shows 400,000 to 500,000 distinct CDR3 sequences, with roughly 15% occurring only once. Another study also made use of these data, one on T cells in Graves' hyperthyroidism and ophthalmopathy.

The input for sequencing was peripheral blood mononuclear cells (PBMCs), taken at new diagnosis, from a patient treated with antithyroid drugs. These receptors all come from a woman in her 30s with Graves disease.

This clonotype was observed many times. The chain has TRBV24-1 and TRBJ2-1; 9 positions agree with TRBD2. The ends lost 4 bases at V and 5 bases at J; junction bases unmatched: 11. The CDR3 totals 17 residues. Germline values: CDR1 KGHDR, CDR2 SFDVKD. The CDR3 coding sequence is TGTGCCACCAGTGACCCCAGGGGTAGCGGGAGACACAATGAGCAGTTCTTC. Residues: CATSDPRGSGRHNEQFF.

This chain connects TRBV27 to TRBJ2-7; no firm D call. This CDR3 region has 14 residues. Germline lookup yields CDR1 MNHEY and CDR2 SMNVEV (reference sequence). The V gene lost 2 bases and the J gene lost 0 bases, with 8 bases spanning the gap. The DNA for the CDR3 is TGTGCCAGCAGTTTAGCAAGTGACTCCTACGAGCAGTACTTC. Its protein is CASSLASDSYEQYF.